This T cell receptor beta chain derives from a study of cytomegalovirus exposure and HLA in healthy donors. General study results and limits: Roughly uniform sequencing depth across donors was assumed, possibly incorrectly. In a later analysis, DRB1 alleles had the most associated TCRs; HLA-C alleles the fewest.

The length of the CDR3 is 13 residues. Per the germline V gene, CDR1 is GTSNPN and CDR2 is SVGIG (reference sequence). V dropped 0 bases and J dropped 2 bases, with 7 bases sitting between them. This clone was counted between two and nine times. Its antigen is not known. Other nucleotide sequences from this sample produce the same CDR3. Both 60 Vbeta primers and 13 Jbeta primers went into the PCR. In the original processing: Approximately 12 million of tens of millions of unique TCR beta chains were shared, per a later count. Sequencing used immunoSEQ multiplex PCR; TCRdb keeps in-frame clones, though not all of them. That table gives V, J and clone size, and the DNA gave D and trimming. The sample records under 150,000 clones, about 78% being singletons.

The source material was PBMCs. This TCR came from a man aged 18-30 years in good health and CMV-seronegative. The V and J genes are TRBV30 and TRBJ1-1; a weak D match, TRBD1 (6 bases). CDR3 DNA sequence: TGTGCCTGGAGTGTACAGGGAAACACTGAAGCTTTCTTT. It yields the protein CAWSVQGNTEAFF.